This TCR beta chain was retrieved from a study of blood T cell repertoires in COVID-19. Across the study: Sample material is recorded as cDNA or gDNA derived from T cells, B-cell-depleted T cells, or PBMCs.

CDR1 and CDR2 from the germline V gene are LGHNA and YNFKEQ. Between the trimmed V and J ends, which lost 1 base and 7 bases, there was a span of 13 bases. This CDR3 has 14 residues. Some clones are missing from TCRdb's copy, which holds only in-frame ones; the method was immunoSEQ multiplex PCR. The sample includes roughly 320,000 clones, 85% to 90% of them seen just once. The material sequenced was peripheral blood. This sequence was found in a woman between 45 and 60 years old with COVID-19, enrolled during active disease. The chain uses TRBV4-2 and TRBJ2-5; possible D gene TRBD1, 7 bases. The CDR3 spells CASSQGVQGGTQYF. CDR3 nucleotide sequence: TGTGCCAGCAGCCAAGGGGTCCAGGGGGGGACCCAGTACTTC.